This TCR beta chain derives from a study of CD4 T cells in relation to SARS-CoV-2 and coronaviruses. Study results and caveats: The cross-reactivity analysis covered only spike protein, not other viral proteins.

Remarks on this clone: Its specificity is unknown.

Assay: immunoSEQ multiplex PCR; the TCRdb copy retains only in-frame clones and omits some. The table records around 26,000 clones, about 79% of them present only once. Before the COVID-19 pandemic, during about 2010-2018, CD4+ T cells were taken from unexposed donors. After less than 11 days of culture, CD4+ T cells were isolated. Cells permitting, SARS-CoV-2 S/N and four cold-coronavirus spikes were tested on unexposed-donor CD4+ T cells. Trimming cost V 7 bases and J 7 bases, with 16 bases left between them. Germline values: CDR1 LNHDA, CDR2 SQIVND (reference sequence). This CDR3 contains 13 residues.

The rearrangement uses TRBV19 and TRBJ1-1, with a possible D match to TRBD1 (6 bases). The sequence came from a human donor in good health. Sequencing was performed on CD4+ T cells from PBMCs, cultured in vitro. Here the CDR3 DNA reads TGTGCCAGTACCCCCGGACAGCCGGGTGAAGCTTTCTTT. It codes for CASTPGQPGEAFF.